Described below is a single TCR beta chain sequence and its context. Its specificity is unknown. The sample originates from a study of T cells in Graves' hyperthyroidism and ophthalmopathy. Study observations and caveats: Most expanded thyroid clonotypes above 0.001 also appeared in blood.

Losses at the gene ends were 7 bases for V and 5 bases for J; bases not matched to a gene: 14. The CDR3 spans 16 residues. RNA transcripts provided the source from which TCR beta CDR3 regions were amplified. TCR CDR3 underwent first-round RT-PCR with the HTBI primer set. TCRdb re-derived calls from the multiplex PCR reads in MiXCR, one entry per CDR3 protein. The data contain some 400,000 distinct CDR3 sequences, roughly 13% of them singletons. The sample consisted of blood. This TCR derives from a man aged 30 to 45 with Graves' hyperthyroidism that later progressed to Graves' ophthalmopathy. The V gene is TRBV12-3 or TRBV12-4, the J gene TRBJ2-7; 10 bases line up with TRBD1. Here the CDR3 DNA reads TGTGCCAGCACCGACCGCGTAGGGGACAGGGGCCACGAGCAGTACTTC. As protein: CASTDRVGDRGHEQYF.